This T cell receptor beta chain was observed in a study of T cell clonality in common variable immunodeficiency. The study, taken as a whole, reports: T cell subpopulation sequencing would be needed to explain CVID clonality. Compared with controls, CVID subjects had fewer shared TCRbeta clones. CVID subjects showed higher TCRbeta clonality than healthy controls.

Each donor provided about 4.5 to 8.5 ml of heparinized whole blood. Germline V gives CDR1 MNHEY, CDR2 SVGEGT. Between the trimmed V and J ends, which lost 5 bases and 5 bases, there was a span of 10 bases. This CDR3 is 13 amino acids long. There are many counts of this clone. Its target is not known. The read finishes 3 residues shy of the CDR3 end, and the germline J gene is used to complete it. Clones were read by immunoSEQ multiplex PCR, and TCRdb kept only the in-frame ones, dropping some. The sample presents 30,000 to 40,000 clones, none singletons. The TCR originated in a person between 18 and 75 years old in good health. The rearrangement links TRBV6-2 or TRBV6-3 to TRBJ2-4; TRBD2 is a possible D gene (6 bases). Sequenced sample: peripheral blood mononuclear cells. The sequenced CDR3 bases are TGTGCCAGCAGTAGGGACTCTCAAAACATT. This sequence encodes CASSRDSQNI. In full, the CDR3 is CASSRDSQNIQYF.